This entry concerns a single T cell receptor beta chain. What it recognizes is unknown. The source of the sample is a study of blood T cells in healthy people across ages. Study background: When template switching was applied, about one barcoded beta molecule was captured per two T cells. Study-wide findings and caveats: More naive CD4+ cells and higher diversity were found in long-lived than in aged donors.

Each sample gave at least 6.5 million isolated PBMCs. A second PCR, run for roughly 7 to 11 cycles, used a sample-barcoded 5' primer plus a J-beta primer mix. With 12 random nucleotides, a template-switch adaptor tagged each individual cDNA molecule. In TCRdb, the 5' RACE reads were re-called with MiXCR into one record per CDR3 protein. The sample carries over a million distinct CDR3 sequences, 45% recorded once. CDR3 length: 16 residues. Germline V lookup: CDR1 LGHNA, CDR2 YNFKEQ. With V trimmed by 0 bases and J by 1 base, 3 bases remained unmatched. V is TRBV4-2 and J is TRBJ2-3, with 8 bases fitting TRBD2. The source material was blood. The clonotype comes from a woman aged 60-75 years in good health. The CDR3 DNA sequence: TGTGCCAGCAGCCAAGAACGGGAGGGCCGCACAGATACGCAGTATTTT. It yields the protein CASSQEREGRTDTQYF.